The source of this T cell receptor beta chain is a study of regulatory T cells in long-lasting Graves disease. General study results and limits: For persistent Graves' patients, TCR diversity was lower than for newly diagnosed ones.

Building of the TCR beta libraries involved iRepertoire HTBI primers and Arm-PCR of CDR3 regions. TCRdb re-derived calls from the multiplex PCR reads in MiXCR, one entry per CDR3 protein. The table has roughly 510,000 distinct CDR3 sequences, roughly a sixth seen once. This sample's time point: newly diagnosed GD, antithyroid drugs for less than 3 months. From RNA extracted from PBMCs, the TCR library was made. The junction had 5 bases not matched to a gene; V was cut back by 8 bases and J by 4 bases. The CDR3 has 13 residues. In its sample, this clonotype was seen many times. Antigen: not known. The same data also contributed to another study, on T cells in Graves' hyperthyroidism and ophthalmopathy.

The material sequenced was peripheral blood mononuclear cells (PBMCs), taken at new diagnosis, from a patient treated with antithyroid drugs. The chain carries TRBV12-3 or TRBV12-4 and TRBJ1-5, with TRBD1 matching 7 bases. This clonotype was sampled from a man aged 18 to 29 with Graves disease. The CDR3 here is CASGTEDNQPQHF. The CDR3 coding sequence is TGTGCCAGCGGGACAGAGGATAATCAGCCCCAGCATTTT.